These 10 T cell receptor beta chains originate from one sample sequenced in a study of T-cell reconstitution after alpha-beta-depleted transplantation in children. It was with unique molecular identifiers that the TCRbeta library was prepared. TCRdb independently ran MiXCR on the PCR reads; one entry per CDR3 protein. The sample yields some 530,000 distinct CDR3 sequences, roughly an eighth seen once. This specimen was PBMCs from the stem cell graft donor, taken from the stem cell graft. The receptors derive from a human donor who donated a stem cell graft to a child with combined immunodeficiency.

This clonotype was counted only a few times. The J gene is TRBJ2-7, the V gene TRBV10-3, with 8 bases identical to TRBD1. This CDR3 is built from 14 residues. V trimming: 5 bases; J trimming: 3 bases; junction bases outside the gene matches: 6. Germline V gives CDR1 ENHRY, CDR2 SYGVKD. The CDR3 reads CAISPGGSDYEQYF. In nucleotides, the CDR3 is TGTGCCATCAGTCCAGGGGGCAGTGACTACGAGCAGTACTTC.

This clonotype showed up many times. The junction does not match germline at one end; this may be a read error. The chain recombines TRBV12-3 or TRBV12-4 with TRBJ2-1; 7 bases line up with TRBD2. This CDR3 is 16 amino acids long. CDR3 protein: CASSPPGTISSNEQFF. In DNA form, the CDR3 reads TGTGCCAGCAGCCCCCCCGGGACTATCTCCTCCAATGAGCAGTTCTTC.

The sample holds many counts of this clonotype. V usage is TRBV20-1 and J usage is TRBJ2-7; 11 bases match TRBD2. V lost 2 bases and J lost 4; bases outside the gene matches: 7. The CDR3 is made up of 15 amino acids. CDR1 and CDR2 (germline): DFQATT, SNEGSKA (reference sequence). The CDR3 sequence: CSARPRLAGRYEQYF. As DNA, the CDR3 is TGCAGTGCTAGACCCAGACTAGCGGGAAGGTACGAGCAGTACTTC.

Concerning this clonotype: Given a much more abundant clone one base away, this may be a read error. The chain recombines TRBV30 with TRBJ2-1; unclear D gene. The V end lost 0 bases, the J end lost 8 bases, and 8 bases lay between the germline ends. In germline, CDR1 is GTSNPN, CDR2 SVGIG (reference sequence). The CDR3 length is 12 residues. The CDR3: CAWSVTYDEQFF. The CDR3 DNA follows: TGTGCCTGGAGTGTTACTTACGATGAGCAGTTCTTC.

About this clonotype itself: A much more abundant neighbour one base away suggests this may be a read error. The chain uses TRBV7-3 and TRBJ2-3; 10 positions agree with TRBD1. The germline V gene has CDR1 SGHTA and CDR2 FQGTGA. This CDR3 has 15 amino acids. In nucleotides, the CDR3 is TGTACCAGCAGCCGGACAGGGGGGCACACAGATACGCAGTATTTT. Translation gives CTSSRTGGHTDTQYF.

This clonotype was recorded a few times. The chain joins TRBV9 to TRBJ2-7; possibly TRBD2 for D (6 bases). V was clipped by 0 bases and J by 6 bases, with 16 bases between them. The CDR3 spans 15 residues. CDR1 and CDR2 from the germline V gene are SGDLS and YYNGEE. CDR3 DNA sequence: TGTGCCAGCAGCGTAGGGATGCCGGGGGAGCCCGAGCAGTACTTC. Its protein product is CASSVGMPGEPEQYF.

There are many counts of this clonotype. The chain has TRBV7-2 and TRBJ2-1; 10 positions match TRBD1. V was clipped by 4 bases and J by 4 bases; unmatched bases: 7. Germline V gene data show CDR1 as SGHTA and CDR2 as FQGNSA. This CDR3 comprises 16 residues. The CDR3 protein is CASSWAGQGIYNEQFF. The CDR3 DNA is TGTGCCAGCAGCTGGGCGGGACAGGGGATTTACAATGAGCAGTTCTTC.

There are many counts of this clonotype. The chain uses TRBV5-1 and TRBJ1-1; no clear D. Trimming pared 1 base from V and 0 bases from J, leaving 4 bases between. CDR3 length: 13 amino acids. The V gene's germline CDR1 is SGHRS and CDR2 YFSETQ. The CDR3 spells CASSLSMNTEAFF. CDR3 bases: TGCGCCAGCAGCTTGTCAATGAACACTGAAGCTTTCTTT.

The rearrangement links TRBV20-1 to TRBJ2-3; TRBD2 aligns across 8 bases. Unmatched junction bases numbered 6, after V lost 4 bases and J lost 0 bases. There are 15 residues in the CDR3. From germline, CDR1 is DFQATT and CDR2 SNEGSKA (reference sequence). The CDR3 coding sequence is TGCAGTGCTACCCAACTAGCGGCTAGCACAGATACGCAGTATTTT. This translates into CSATQLAASTDTQYF.

Remarks on this clonotype: This CDR3 is missing its conserved last phenylalanine or tryptophan, likely due to a read error. This sequence joins TRBV2 and TRBJ2-3, with 7 bases lining up with TRBD1. This CDR3 comprises 12 residues. The ends lost 10 bases at V and 1 base at J; junction bases unmatched: 2. Per germline, CDR1 SNHLY and CDR2 FYNNEI. CDR3 amino acids: CATDRGTDTQYS. In DNA form, the CDR3 reads TGTGCCACCGACAGGGGCACAGATACGCAGTATTCT.